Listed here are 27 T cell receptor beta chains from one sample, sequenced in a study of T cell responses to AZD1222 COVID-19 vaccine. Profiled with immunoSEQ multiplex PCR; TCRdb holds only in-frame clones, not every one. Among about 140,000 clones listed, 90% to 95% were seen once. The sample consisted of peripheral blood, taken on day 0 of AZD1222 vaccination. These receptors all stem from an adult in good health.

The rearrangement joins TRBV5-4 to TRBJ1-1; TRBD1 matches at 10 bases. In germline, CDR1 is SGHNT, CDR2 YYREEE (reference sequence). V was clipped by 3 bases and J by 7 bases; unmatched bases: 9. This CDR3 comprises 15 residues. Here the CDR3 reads CASSSRQGARVEAFF. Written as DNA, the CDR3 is TGTGCCAGCAGCTCTCGACAGGGGGCAAGGGTTGAAGCTTTCTTT.

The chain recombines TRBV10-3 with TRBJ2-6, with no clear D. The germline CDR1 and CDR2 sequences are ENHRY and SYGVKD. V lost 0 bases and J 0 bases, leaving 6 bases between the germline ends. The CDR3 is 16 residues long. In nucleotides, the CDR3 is TGTGCCATCAGTGAGTCGAACATCTCTGGGGCCAACGTCCTGACTTTC. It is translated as CAISESNISGANVLTF.

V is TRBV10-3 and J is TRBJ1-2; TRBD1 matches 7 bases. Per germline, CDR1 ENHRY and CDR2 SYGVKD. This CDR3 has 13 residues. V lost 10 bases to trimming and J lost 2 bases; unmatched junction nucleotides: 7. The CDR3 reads CASVPGQNYGYTF. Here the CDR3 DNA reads TGTGCCAGCGTCCCGGGACAGAACTATGGCTACACCTTC.

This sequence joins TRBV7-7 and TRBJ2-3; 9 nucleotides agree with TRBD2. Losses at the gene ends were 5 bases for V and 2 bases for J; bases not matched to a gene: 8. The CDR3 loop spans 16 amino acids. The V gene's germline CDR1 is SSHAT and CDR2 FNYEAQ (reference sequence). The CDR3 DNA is TGTGCCAGCAGCCCTTCCCTAGCGGGGAACACAGATACGCAGTATTTT. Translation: CASSPSLAGNTDTQYF.

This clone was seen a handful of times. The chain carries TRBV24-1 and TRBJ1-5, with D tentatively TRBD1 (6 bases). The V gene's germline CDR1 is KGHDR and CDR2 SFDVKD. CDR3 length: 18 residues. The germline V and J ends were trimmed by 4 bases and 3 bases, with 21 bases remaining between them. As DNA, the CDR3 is TGTGCCACCAGTGACCCCTCCTCCGGGACACTGAACAATCAGCCCCAGCATTTT. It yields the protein CATSDPSSGTLNNQPQHF.

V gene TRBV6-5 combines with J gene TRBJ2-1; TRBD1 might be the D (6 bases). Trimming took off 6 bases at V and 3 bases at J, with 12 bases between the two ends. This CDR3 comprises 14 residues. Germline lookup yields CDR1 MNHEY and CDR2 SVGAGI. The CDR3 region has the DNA TGTGCCAGCAGGGACCCGACAGGCTACAATGAGCAGTTCTTC. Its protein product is CASRDPTGYNEQFF.

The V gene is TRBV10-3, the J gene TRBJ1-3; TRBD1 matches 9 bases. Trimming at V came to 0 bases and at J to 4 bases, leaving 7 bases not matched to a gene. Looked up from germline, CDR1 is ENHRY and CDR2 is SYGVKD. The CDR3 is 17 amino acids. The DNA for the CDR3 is TGTGCCATCAGTGAGTCACGGACAGGGGCGCTCGGAAACACCATATATTTT. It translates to CAISESRTGALGNTIYF.

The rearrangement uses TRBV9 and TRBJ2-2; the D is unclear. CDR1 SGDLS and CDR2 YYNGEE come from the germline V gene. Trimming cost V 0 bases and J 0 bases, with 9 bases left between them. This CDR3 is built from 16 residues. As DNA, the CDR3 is TGTGCCAGCAGCGTAGGGGCAGATACGAACACCGGGGAGCTGTTTTTT. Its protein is CASSVGADTNTGELFF.

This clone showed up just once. The CDR3 DNA reads as TGTGCCAGCAGTTCGGGGACTAGCCCCACAGATACGCAGTATTTT. Protein: CASSSGTSPTDTQYF. The chain recombines TRBV6-2 or TRBV6-3 with TRBJ2-3, with 9 bases identical to TRBD2. The trim removed 4 bases at V and 2 bases at J, leaving 4 bases unmatched. The CDR3 runs to 15 residues. From germline, CDR1 is MNHEY and CDR2 SVGEGT.

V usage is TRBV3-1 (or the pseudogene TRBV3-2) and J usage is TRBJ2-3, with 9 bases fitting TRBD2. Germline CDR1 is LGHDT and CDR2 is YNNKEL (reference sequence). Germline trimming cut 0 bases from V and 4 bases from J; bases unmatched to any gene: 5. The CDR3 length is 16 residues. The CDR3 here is CASSQEQRGVSDTQYF. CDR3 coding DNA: TGTGCCAGCAGCCAAGAACAGCGGGGGGTTTCAGATACGCAGTATTTT.

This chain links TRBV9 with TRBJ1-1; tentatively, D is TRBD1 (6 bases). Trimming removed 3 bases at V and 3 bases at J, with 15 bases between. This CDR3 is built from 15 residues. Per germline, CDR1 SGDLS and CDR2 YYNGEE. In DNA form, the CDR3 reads TGTGCCAGCAGCGCGACACAGGGCGGGTACACTGAAGCTTTCTTT. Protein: CASSATQGGYTEAFF.

The CDR3 region has the DNA TGTGCCAGCAGTCAAACTCCCGGGAGGGTTGCTTGGAATGAGCAGTTCTTC. Translating it yields CASSQTPGRVAWNEQFF. J is TRBJ2-1 and V is TRBV6-6; 8 nucleotides align to TRBD2. V lost 5 bases to trimming and J lost 7 bases; unmatched junction nucleotides: 16. This CDR3 has 17 amino acids. CDR1 and CDR2 (germline): MNHNY, SVGAGI (reference sequence).

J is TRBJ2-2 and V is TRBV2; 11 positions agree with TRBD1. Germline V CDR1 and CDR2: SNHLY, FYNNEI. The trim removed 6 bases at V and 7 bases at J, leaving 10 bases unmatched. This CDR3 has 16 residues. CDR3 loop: CASSDSRTGGSGELFF. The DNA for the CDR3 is TGTGCCAGCAGCGACTCCCGGACAGGGGGCAGCGGGGAGCTGTTTTTT. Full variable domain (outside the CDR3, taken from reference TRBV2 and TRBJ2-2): EPEVTQTPSHQVTQMGQEVILRCVPISNHLYFYWYRQILGQKVEFLVSFYNNEISEKSEIFDDQFSVERPDGSNFTLKIRSTKLEDSAMYFCASSDSRTGGSGELFFGEGSRLTVL.

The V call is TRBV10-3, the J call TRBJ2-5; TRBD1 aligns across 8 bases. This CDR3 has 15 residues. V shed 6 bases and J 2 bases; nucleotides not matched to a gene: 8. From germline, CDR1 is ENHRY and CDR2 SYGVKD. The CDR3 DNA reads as TGTGCCATCAGGGAGACTCGGACAGGGCAAGAGACCCAGTACTTC. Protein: CAIRETRTGQETQYF.

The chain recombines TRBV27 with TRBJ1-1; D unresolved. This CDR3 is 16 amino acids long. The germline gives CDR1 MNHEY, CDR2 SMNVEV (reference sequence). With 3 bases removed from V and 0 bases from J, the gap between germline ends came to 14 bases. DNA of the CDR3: TGTGCCAGCAGTTTTAAACAGCTCCACATGAACACTGAAGCTTTCTTT. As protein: CASSFKQLHMNTEAFF.

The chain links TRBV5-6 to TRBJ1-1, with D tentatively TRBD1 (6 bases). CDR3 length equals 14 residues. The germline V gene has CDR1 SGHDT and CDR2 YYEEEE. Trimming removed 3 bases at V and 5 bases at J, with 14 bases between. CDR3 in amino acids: CASSSITGRTEAFF. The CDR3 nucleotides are TGTGCCAGCAGCTCCATAACAGGGAGAACTGAAGCTTTCTTT. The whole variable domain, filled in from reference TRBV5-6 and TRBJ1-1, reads DAGVTQSPTHLIKTRGQQVTLRCSPKSGHDTVSWYQQALGQGPQFIFQYYEEEERQRGNFPDRFSGHQFPNYSSELNVNALLLGDSALYLCASSSITGRTEAFFGQGTRLTVV.

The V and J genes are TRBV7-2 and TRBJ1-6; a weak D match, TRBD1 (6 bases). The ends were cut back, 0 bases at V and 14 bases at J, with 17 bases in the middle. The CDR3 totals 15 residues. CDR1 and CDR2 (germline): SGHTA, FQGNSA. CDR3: CASSLAVPPEGALHF. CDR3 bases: TGTGCCAGCAGCTTAGCGGTCCCCCCCGAGGGGGCCCTCCACTTT.

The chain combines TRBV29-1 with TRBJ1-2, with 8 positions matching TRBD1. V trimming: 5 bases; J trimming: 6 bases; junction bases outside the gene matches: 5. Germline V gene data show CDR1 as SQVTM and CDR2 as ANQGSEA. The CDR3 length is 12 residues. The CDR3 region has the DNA TGCAGCGTTTTACAGGGGGGACATGGCTACACCTTC. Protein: CSVLQGGHGYTF.

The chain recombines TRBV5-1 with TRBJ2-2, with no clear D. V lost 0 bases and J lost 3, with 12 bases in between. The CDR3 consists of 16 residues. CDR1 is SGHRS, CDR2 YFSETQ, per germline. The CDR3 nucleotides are TGCGCCAGCAGCTTGGCCTCGAACGGCTACACCGGGGAGCTGTTTTTT. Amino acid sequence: CASSLASNGYTGELFF.

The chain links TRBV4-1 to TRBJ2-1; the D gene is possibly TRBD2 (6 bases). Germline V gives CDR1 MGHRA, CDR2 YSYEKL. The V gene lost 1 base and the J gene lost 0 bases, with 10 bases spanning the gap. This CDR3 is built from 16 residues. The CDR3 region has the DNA TGCGCCAGCAGCCAAGGCTCCGGGAGCTCCTACAATGAGCAGTTCTTC. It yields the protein CASSQGSGSSYNEQFF.

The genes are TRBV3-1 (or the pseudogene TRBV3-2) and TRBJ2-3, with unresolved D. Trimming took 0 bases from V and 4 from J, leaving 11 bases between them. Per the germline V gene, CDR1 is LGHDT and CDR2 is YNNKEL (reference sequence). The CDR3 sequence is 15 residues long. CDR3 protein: CASSQDRSVADTQYF. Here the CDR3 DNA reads TGTGCCAGCAGCCAAGATCGGAGCGTTGCAGATACGCAGTATTTT.

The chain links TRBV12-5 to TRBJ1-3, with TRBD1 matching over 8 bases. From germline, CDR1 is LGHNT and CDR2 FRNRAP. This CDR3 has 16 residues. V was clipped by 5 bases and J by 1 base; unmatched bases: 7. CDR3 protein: CASGAGGAGSGNTIYF. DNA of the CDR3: TGTGCTAGTGGTGCAGGGGGCGCGGGGTCTGGAAACACCATATATTTT.

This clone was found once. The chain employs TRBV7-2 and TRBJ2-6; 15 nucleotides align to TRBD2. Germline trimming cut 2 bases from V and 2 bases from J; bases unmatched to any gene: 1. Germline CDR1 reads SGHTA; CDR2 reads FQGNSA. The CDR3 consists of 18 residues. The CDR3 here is CASSLWTSGGAGANVLTF. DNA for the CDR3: TGTGCCAGCAGCTTATGGACTAGCGGGGGGGCTGGGGCCAACGTCCTGACTTTC.

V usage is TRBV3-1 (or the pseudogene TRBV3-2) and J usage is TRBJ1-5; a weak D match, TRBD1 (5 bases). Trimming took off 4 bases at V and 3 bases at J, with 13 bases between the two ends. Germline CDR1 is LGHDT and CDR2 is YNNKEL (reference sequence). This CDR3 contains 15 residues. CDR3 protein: CASSLGTGNNQPQHF. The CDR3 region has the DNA TGTGCCAGCAGCCTCGGGACTGGAAACAATCAGCCCCAGCATTTT.

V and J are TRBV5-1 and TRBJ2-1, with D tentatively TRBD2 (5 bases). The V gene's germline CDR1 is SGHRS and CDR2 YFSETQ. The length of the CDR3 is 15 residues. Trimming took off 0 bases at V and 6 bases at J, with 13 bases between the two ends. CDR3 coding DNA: TGCGCCAGCAGCTTGGAGGCAGTCGGGGTCAATGAGCAGTTCTTC. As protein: CASSLEAVGVNEQFF.

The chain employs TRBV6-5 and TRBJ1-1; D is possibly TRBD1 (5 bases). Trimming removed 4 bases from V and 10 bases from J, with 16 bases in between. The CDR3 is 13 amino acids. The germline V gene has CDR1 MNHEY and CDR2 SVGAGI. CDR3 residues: CASSSQGPPGAFF. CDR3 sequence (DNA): TGTGCCAGCAGTTCCCAGGGACCCCCTGGAGCTTTCTTT.

Written as DNA, the CDR3 is TGCAGCGGGCTCAACCCTCGCGGGGCCGAGCAGTACTTC. Protein product: CSGLNPRGAEQYF. V is TRBV29-1 and J is TRBJ2-7, with D possibly TRBD2 on 6 matching bases. The CDR3 has 13 residues. V gave up 7 bases and J gave up 6 bases, with 19 bases separating them. Germline V gives CDR1 SQVTM, CDR2 ANQGSEA.